Below, 30 T cell receptor beta chains from the same sample are listed, as sequenced in a study of T cell repertoires in cytomegalovirus infection (dated 2019 in TCRdb). The sequencer was an Illumina HiSeq 1500. TCRdb reran the public reads through fastp at Q25 and MiXCR, keeping productive beta chains. Each CDR3 protein appears once, grouped with its most common genes and DNA. The sample data list some 320,000 distinct CDR3 sequences, and over 7.5% of these were observed just once. The ten largest clones capture about 3.9% of the sample. Sequenced: PBMCs. These TCRs come from a human donor in good health (CMV status not recorded). Some clones in this sample may be carry-over from other donors' samples.

In regard to this clonotype: The DNA is omitted, as the CDR3 cannot be located on it reliably, and the CDR3 follows TCRdb's listing. The chain couples TRBV7-5 to TRBJ2-7; the table assigns TRBD1, which was not confirmed against the DNA. TRBV7-5 is a pseudogene locus. The CDR3 is made up of 16 amino acids, end residues included. The CDR3 sequence is CISVPEGPGRAYEQYF.

Only a few counts were recorded for this clonotype. V usage is TRBV7-3 and J usage is TRBJ2-1; TRBD1 matches 10 bases. V gave up 3 bases and J gave up 12 bases; unmatched junction bases: 11. CDR3 length: 15 residues. The germline CDR1 and CDR2 sequences are SGHTA and FQGTGA. DNA of the CDR3: TGTGCCAGCAGCTTGACAGGGGGCGCCGGGGTAAGGCAGTTCTTC. Encoded protein: CASSLTGGAGVRQFF.

In its sample, this clonotype was seen many times. The rearrangement links TRBV12-3 or TRBV12-4 to TRBJ2-3; 10 nucleotides agree with TRBD2. V shed 6 bases and J 4 bases; nucleotides not matched to a gene: 10. This CDR3 comprises 16 residues. For the CDR3, the DNA is TGTGCCAGCAGGGAAAGAGCGGGGGGGCCATCAGATACGCAGTATTTT. As protein: CASRERAGGPSDTQYF.

This clonotype was observed a handful of times. The chain combines TRBV25-1 with TRBJ1-6, with 7 bases lining up with TRBD1. The germline V gene encodes CDR1 MGHDK and CDR2 SYGVNS. CDR3 length equals 12 residues. The ends lost 6 bases at V and 9 bases at J; junction bases unmatched: 2. In DNA form, the CDR3 reads TGTGCCAGCAGAGGGACAGCTTCACCCCTCCACTTT. Residues: CASRGTASPLHF.

This clonotype was recorded at least ten times. The chain joins TRBV4-3 to TRBJ1-1; TRBD1 matches 11 bases. Germline V CDR1 and CDR2: LGHNA, YSLEER. V lost 4 bases, J lost 6 bases, and 1 base stayed unmatched. CDR3 size: 13 residues. Here the CDR3 DNA reads TGCGCCAGCAGCCGGGACAGGGGGGCTGAAGCTTTCTTT. This sequence encodes CASSRDRGAEAFF.

The sample holds many counts of this clonotype. This sequence joins TRBV7-9 and TRBJ2-3; D is tentatively TRBD1 or TRBD2 (5 bases each). This CDR3 contains 15 residues. V lost 4 bases and J 1 base, leaving 12 bases between the germline ends. Germline values: CDR1 SEHNR, CDR2 FQNEAQ (reference sequence). The DNA for the CDR3 is TGTGCCAGCAGCTCCCGGGACGCCCGCACAGATACGCAGTATTTT. As protein: CASSSRDARTDTQYF. Supplemented by reference TRBV7-9 and TRBJ2-3, the full variable domain reads DTGVSQNPRHKITKRGQNVTFRCDPISEHNRLYWYRQTLGQGPEFLTYFQNEAQLEKSRLLSDRFSAERPKGSFSTLEIQRTEQGDSAMYLCASSSRDARTDTQYFGPGTRLTVL.

This chain joins TRBV14 and TRBJ2-7; 9 positions agree with TRBD1. CDR1 and CDR2 (germline): SGHDN, FVKESK. The CDR3 consists of 14 residues. Losses at the gene ends were 2 bases for V and 6 bases for J; bases not matched to a gene: 5. The CDR3 spells CASSQPGTGREQYF. CDR3 nucleotide sequence: TGTGCCAGCAGCCAACCCGGGACAGGGCGCGAGCAGTACTTC.

This clonotype was detected many times. The chain recombines TRBV19 with TRBJ2-1; the D gene is possibly TRBD2 (5 bases). With 7 bases removed from V and 0 bases from J, the gap between germline ends came to 13 bases. The CDR3 is 15 amino acids. The germline CDR1 and CDR2 sequences are LNHDA and SQIVND (reference sequence). CDR3 in amino acids: CASTGGLSSYNEQFF. The DNA for the CDR3 is TGTGCCAGTACCGGAGGACTCAGCTCCTACAATGAGCAGTTCTTC. Based on the CDR3 plus reference TRBV19 and TRBJ2-1, the full variable domain is DGGITQSPKYLFRKEGQNVTLSCEQNLNHDAMYWYRQDPGQGLRLIYYSQIVNDFQKGDIAEGYSVSREKKESFPLTVTSAQKNPTAFYLCASTGGLSSYNEQFFGPGTRLTVL.

Many counts were recorded for this clonotype. The J gene is TRBJ2-1, the V gene TRBV4-1, with 7 bases lining up with TRBD1. Germline loops: CDR1 MGHRA, CDR2 YSYEKL. This CDR3 spans 15 amino acids. V shed 1 base, J shed 5 bases, and the junction held 5 bases outside the gene matches. This CDR3 reads CASSQASDRDNEQFF. The CDR3 nucleotides read TGCGCCAGCAGCCAAGCATCCGACAGGGACAATGAGCAGTTCTTC.

This clonotype was detected a few times. The chain employs TRBV7-3 and TRBJ2-5; 8 bases map to TRBD2. J was trimmed by 4 bases and V by 0 bases; bases with no gene match: 4. The germline V gene has CDR1 SGHTA and CDR2 FQGTGA. This CDR3 region has 15 residues. CDR3 coding DNA: TGTGCCAGCAGCTTAACGTCTGCGGGAGGAGAGACCCAGTACTTC. This sequence encodes CASSLTSAGGETQYF.

V gene TRBV20-1 combines with J gene TRBJ2-5; 7 nucleotides align to TRBD1. The length of the CDR3 is 14 residues. V lost 6 bases to trimming and J lost 5 bases; unmatched junction nucleotides: 12. Germline CDR1 DFQATT, CDR2 SNEGSKA (reference sequence). The CDR3 DNA is TGCAGTGCCCTAGAGGAAGGGGGCTGGGAGACCCAGTACTTC. Protein product: CSALEEGGWETQYF.

This clonotype was detected a few times. The gene calls are TRBV14 and TRBJ2-7; D unresolved. Germline loops: CDR1 SGHDN, CDR2 FVKESK. CDR3 size: 13 residues. The germline V and J ends were trimmed by 4 bases and 4 bases, with 11 bases remaining between them. In DNA form, the CDR3 reads TGTGCCAGCAGCCCCTCCACCCTTTACGAGCAGTACTTC. Protein sequence: CASSPSTLYEQYF.

Ten or more counts support this clonotype. The rearrangement joins TRBV7-2 to TRBJ1-5, with 8 bases matching TRBD1. This CDR3 contains 15 residues. V lost 5 bases and J lost 10; bases outside the gene matches: 13. Germline V gene lookup returns CDR1 SGHTA and CDR2 FQGNSA. The CDR3 bases are TGTGCCAGCAGCAATACAGGGGGGCTGAGAGTTCCCCAGCATTTT. Translated: CASSNTGGLRVPQHF.

This chain connects TRBV5-1 to TRBJ2-1; 8 bases fit TRBD2. With V trimmed by 0 bases and J by 3 bases, 5 bases remained unmatched. CDR1 is SGHRS, CDR2 YFSETQ, per germline. This CDR3 has 16 amino acids. The CDR3 here is CASSLGGGGFYNEQFF. The CDR3 bases are TGCGCCAGCAGCTTGGGGGGCGGGGGGTTCTACAATGAGCAGTTCTTC.

This clonotype has at least ten counts. The chain has TRBV12-3 or TRBV12-4 and TRBJ2-3, with D hard to call. Trimming cost V 3 bases and J 0 bases, with 10 bases left between them. The CDR3 runs 15 residues. The CDR3 sequence: CASSFGGSSTDTQYF. The CDR3 nucleotides read TGTGCCAGCAGTTTTGGCGGATCTAGCACAGATACGCAGTATTTT.

This clonotype was picked up many times. The gene calls are TRBV7-2 and TRBJ1-2; possibly TRBD1 for D (6 bases). Trimming left V 3 bases short and J 2 bases short, with 13 bases between. The CDR3 is 15 residues long. The germline V gene has CDR1 SGHTA and CDR2 FQGNSA. The CDR3 spells CASSFPNRVNYGYTF. CDR3 in DNA: TGTGCCAGCAGCTTTCCGAACAGGGTCAACTATGGCTACACCTTC.

This sequence joins TRBV6-6 and TRBJ2-7; D remains unclear. Per germline, CDR1 MNHNY and CDR2 SVGAGI (reference sequence). This CDR3 spans 13 amino acids. V lost 0 bases to trimming and J lost 3 bases, with 6 bases between them. CDR3 loop: CASSYSVNYEQYF. The CDR3 region has the DNA TGTGCCAGCAGTTACTCCGTCAACTACGAGCAGTACTTC.

This clonotype occurred a few times. The J gene is TRBJ1-1, the V gene TRBV29-1; D possibly corresponds to TRBD1 (5 bases). The CDR3 spans 13 residues. CDR1 and CDR2 from the germline V gene are SQVTM and ANQGSEA. Trimming removed 3 bases at V and 0 bases at J, with 8 bases between. The CDR3: CSVDLGVNTEAFF. The CDR3 bases are TGCAGCGTTGATTTAGGGGTGAACACTGAAGCTTTCTTT.

The chain recombines TRBV7-6 with TRBJ1-2; possibly TRBD1 for D (6 bases). Between the trimmed V and J ends, which lost 4 bases and 2 bases, there was a span of 17 bases. The germline V gene has CDR1 SGHVS and CDR2 FNYEAQ. The length of the CDR3 is 16 residues. The CDR3 bases are TGTGCCAGCAGCTCAAGGACAGTCGGTGGGAACTATGGCTACACCTTC. As protein: CASSSRTVGGNYGYTF. Full variable domain (remainder filled in from reference TRBV7-6 and TRBJ1-2): GAGVSQSPRYKVTKRGQDVALRCDPISGHVSLYWYRQALGQGPEFLTYFNYEAQQDKSGLPNDRFSAERPEGSISTLTIQRTEQRDSAMYRCASSSRTVGGNYGYTFGSGTRLTVV.

This clonotype was seen many times. The rearrangement links TRBV7-9 to TRBJ2-3; no clear D. CDR3 length: 12 residues. Germline V gene sequence: CDR1 SEHNR, CDR2 FQNEAQ (reference sequence). V lost 5 bases to trimming and J lost 5 bases, with 8 bases between them. The CDR3 region has the DNA TGTGCCAGCAGCCCTGACGGAGATACGCAGTATTTT. It encodes CASSPDGDTQYF.

This clonotype was counted ten times or more. The J gene is TRBJ2-1, the V gene TRBV6-2 or TRBV6-3, with 12 nucleotides matching TRBD2. The V gene's germline CDR1 is MNHEY and CDR2 SVGEGT. V dropped 7 bases and J dropped 7; count of bases not matched to a gene: 8. The CDR3 consists of 15 residues. The CDR3 nucleotides are TGTGCCAGCAAGGAACTAGCGGGGGGTTCAAATGAGCAGTTCTTC. Its protein is CASKELAGGSNEQFF.

This clonotype appeared many times. The gene calls are TRBV7-6 and TRBJ1-5; TRBD1 is a possible D gene (6 bases). The CDR3 contains 15 residues. Germline V gene data show CDR1 as SGHVS and CDR2 as FNYEAQ. Trimming stripped 7 bases from V and 3 bases from J, with 16 bases between. The CDR3 region has the DNA TGTGCCAGCAATCACCGGGACACCATCAATCAGCCCCAGCATTTT. It codes for CASNHRDTINQPQHF.

This clonotype was observed at least ten times. The chain uses TRBV7-2 and TRBJ2-7; a weak D match, TRBD2 (6 bases). The germline V gene has CDR1 SGHTA and CDR2 FQGNSA. There are 15 residues in the CDR3. Trimming cost V 4 bases and J 1 base, with 14 bases left between them. This CDR3 reads CASSSASASSYEQYF. Written as DNA, the CDR3 is TGTGCCAGCAGCTCAGCTAGCGCATCTTCCTACGAGCAGTACTTC.

The V call is TRBV14, the J call TRBJ2-3, with D tentatively TRBD1 or TRBD2 (5 bases each). V was trimmed by 10 bases and J by 1 base, leaving 12 bases between them. The V gene's germline CDR1 is SGHDN and CDR2 FVKESK. The CDR3 contains 13 residues. In nucleotides, the CDR3 is TGTGCCACCAGGGATAGCGGCACAGATACGCAGTATTTT. It is translated as CATRDSGTDTQYF.

This clonotype was recorded at least ten times. The chain is built from TRBV25-1 and TRBJ2-3; the D call may be TRBD1 or TRBD2 (6 bases each). The CDR3 runs 18 residues. Looked up from germline, CDR1 is MGHDK and CDR2 is SYGVNS. V was clipped by 4 bases and J by 2 bases, with 22 bases between them. The DNA of the CDR3 is TGTGCCAGCAGTGGGGCCAGGGTGAAGGCGGGACACACAGATACGCAGTATTTT. This sequence encodes CASSGARVKAGHTDTQYF.

This clonotype was seen a few times. DNA of the CDR3: TGTGCCAGCTCACCACCGGCAGCGAACACCGGGGAGCTGTTTTTT. Its protein is CASSPPAANTGELFF. The chain combines TRBV18 with TRBJ2-2; D unclear. The CDR3 is made up of 15 amino acids. Germline lookup yields CDR1 KGHSH and CDR2 LQKENI. V was clipped by 0 bases and J by 0 bases, with 5 bases between them.

Many counts were recorded for this clonotype. V and J are TRBV6-5 and TRBJ2-1, with 7 positions matching TRBD2. CDR3 length: 15 amino acids. Germline V gene lookup returns CDR1 MNHEY and CDR2 SVGAGI. The J segment lost 6 bases and the V segment lost 2 bases, leaving 7 bases of the junction unmatched. CDR3 protein: CASSYSSGIPNEQFF. The CDR3 nucleotides are TGTGCCAGCAGTTACAGCAGCGGGATCCCCAATGAGCAGTTCTTC.

This clonotype appeared many times. The chain uses TRBV6-2 or TRBV6-3 and TRBJ2-1, with 7 nucleotides matching TRBD2. V lost 6 bases, J lost 3 bases, and 11 bases stayed unmatched. The CDR3 totals 16 residues. In germline, CDR1 is MNHEY, CDR2 SVGEGT. CDR3 DNA sequence: TGTGCCAGCAGCGATGGGGGGAGGGAGTACTACAATGAGCAGTTCTTC. This gives the protein CASSDGGREYYNEQFF.

Many counts were recorded for this clonotype. The chain has TRBV19 and TRBJ2-5; 11 bases align to TRBD1. With 4 bases clipped from V and 6 bases from J, the junction kept 10 bases outside the gene matches. The length of the CDR3 is 16 residues. CDR1 LNHDA and CDR2 SQIVND come from the germline V gene (reference sequence). In DNA form, the CDR3 reads TGTGCCAGTAGTACCCTAAGGACAGGGGGCACAAAGACCCAGTACTTC. Its translation: CASSTLRTGGTKTQYF.

V is TRBV18 and J is TRBJ2-3; possible D gene TRBD1, 5 bases. The CDR3 sequence is 15 residues long. Deletions cut 6 bases from V and 5 bases from J, with 18 bases between. CDR1 is KGHSH, CDR2 LQKENI, per germline. The CDR3 DNA follows: TGTGCCAGCTCTCCAAGGCAGGGCGGTGGAGATACGCAGTATTTT. This encodes CASSPRQGGGDTQYF.